Listed here are 30 T cell receptor beta chains from one sample, sequenced in a study of T-cell reconstitution after alpha-beta-depleted transplantation in children. TCRbeta library preparation incorporated unique molecular identifiers. From the PCR reads, TCRdb called clonotypes with MiXCR, one entry per CDR3 protein. The table shows 250,000 to 400,000 distinct CDR3 sequences, with around 25% occurring only once. The sample was PBMCs, mostly from graft donor cells, taken 180 days after TCRalphabeta/CD19-depleted stem cell transplant. These receptors were collected from a male patient younger than 18 who had a stem cell transplant for acute lymphoblastic leukemia, so the T cells may come from the graft donor.

The chain has TRBV7-6 and TRBJ2-7, with 16 bases matching TRBD2. This CDR3 has 19 residues. Germline V gene sequence: CDR1 SGHVS, CDR2 FNYEAQ. Trimming at V came to 2 bases and at J to 5 bases, leaving 12 bases not matched to a gene. CDR3 in amino acids: CASSLTGTSGRASGHEQYF. The CDR3 DNA is TGTGCCAGCAGCTTAACCGGGACTAGCGGGAGGGCCTCGGGCCACGAGCAGTACTTC.

In its sample, this clonotype was seen a few times. The rearrangement links TRBV18 to TRBJ2-4; tentatively, D is TRBD2 (5 bases). Trimming stripped 3 bases from V and 4 bases from J, with 16 bases between. From germline, CDR1 is KGHSH and CDR2 LQKENI. This CDR3 has 16 amino acids. CDR3: CASSPPLRGEKNIQYF. DNA for the CDR3: TGTGCCAGCTCACCGCCCCTCCGGGGAGAAAAAAACATTCAGTACTTC. Full variable domain (rest looked up from reference TRBV18 and TRBJ2-4): NAGVMQNPRHLVRRRGQEARLRCSPMKGHSHVYWYRQLPEEGLKFMVYLQKENIIDESGMPKERFSAEFPKEGPSILRIQQVVRGDSAAYFCASSPPLRGEKNIQYFGAGTRLSVL.

The DNA of the CDR3 is TGCAGTGCTAGAGATGAACAGGGGGTGGATACGCAGTATTTT. This sequence encodes CSARDEQGVDTQYF. The chain uses TRBV20-1 and TRBJ2-3; 8 bases fit TRBD1. Per germline, CDR1 DFQATT and CDR2 SNEGSKA (reference sequence). V dropped 0 bases and J dropped 6; count of bases not matched to a gene: 5. The CDR3 length is 14 residues.

This sequence joins TRBV10-3 and TRBJ2-7; a possible D gene is TRBD2 (6 bases). The CDR3 extends over 14 amino acids. V dropped 9 bases and J dropped 0 bases, with 15 bases sitting between them. Germline-derived CDR1 and CDR2 are ENHRY and SYGVKD. CDR3 amino acids: CAIGRGASSYEQYF. CDR3 DNA: TGTGCCATTGGGCGGGGCGCGAGCTCCTACGAGCAGTACTTC.

The chain combines TRBV29-1 with TRBJ2-7; the match to TRBD1 covers 8 bases. The junction had 11 bases not matched to a gene; V was cut back by 5 bases and J by 2 bases. Germline-derived CDR1 and CDR2 are SQVTM and ANQGSEA. This CDR3 comprises 15 residues. The CDR3 DNA sequence: TGCAGCGTTATTTCGTGGACAGGGCCTCCCTACGAGCAGTACTTC. Encoded protein: CSVISWTGPPYEQYF.

The chain recombines TRBV6-1 with TRBJ2-2; 14 positions match TRBD2. The ends lost 6 bases at V and 4 bases at J; junction bases unmatched: 7. This CDR3 has 17 residues. Germline lookup yields CDR1 MNHNS and CDR2 SASEGT. In DNA form, the CDR3 reads TGTGCCAGCAGCGGGACTAGCGGGAGACCCTTCACCGGGGAGCTGTTTTTT. Residues: CASSGTSGRPFTGELFF.

The chain couples TRBV4-1 to TRBJ1-2, with TRBD1 matching over 7 bases. Germline assignment: CDR1 MGHRA and CDR2 YSYEKL. CDR3 length: 16 residues. V lost 7 bases, J lost 3 bases, and 14 bases stayed unmatched. In nucleotides, the CDR3 is TGCGCCAGCAACCAGGGACAGCTTTTTTCCTACTATGGCTACACCTTC. Translating gives CASNQGQLFSYYGYTF.

This clonotype was counted only a few times. V and J are TRBV27 and TRBJ2-2; 9 nucleotides align to TRBD1. In germline, CDR1 is MNHEY, CDR2 SMNVEV (reference sequence). Trimming took 7 bases from V and 6 from J; bases not matched to a gene: 9. The CDR3 is made up of 15 amino acids. The CDR3: CASTNRDRAAGELFF. The DNA for the CDR3 is TGTGCCAGCACTAACCGGGACAGGGCTGCCGGGGAGCTGTTTTTT.

The sample holds a few counts of this clonotype. CDR3 region: CSVPGFWNNEQFF. Written as DNA, the CDR3 is TGCAGCGTTCCCGGTTTCTGGAACAATGAGCAGTTCTTC. The V call is TRBV29-1, the J call TRBJ2-1; the D is unclear. Trimming left V 5 bases short and J 5 bases short, with 13 bases between. The length of the CDR3 is 13 residues. Germline values: CDR1 SQVTM, CDR2 ANQGSEA.

This chain links TRBV10-3 with TRBJ2-7; no clear D. The CDR3 covers 15 residues. Trimming pared 3 bases from V and 3 bases from J, leaving 15 bases between. CDR1 ENHRY and CDR2 SYGVKD come from the germline V gene. The CDR3 region is CAISDTRSVHYEQYF. The CDR3 nucleotides are TGTGCCATCAGTGATACGCGATCCGTTCACTACGAGCAGTACTTC.

The chain is built from TRBV15 and TRBJ2-2; the D gene is possibly TRBD2 (5 bases). The germline V gene encodes CDR1 LNHNV and CDR2 YYDKDF (reference sequence). CDR3 length equals 16 residues. Trimming removed 1 base from V and 6 bases from J, with 15 bases in between. CDR3 bases: TGTGCCACCAGCAGAGCCCATATTAGCGACTCCGGGGAGCTGTTTTTT. Translation: CATSRAHISDSGELFF.

The J gene is TRBJ1-4, the V gene TRBV6-5; 8 bases are a match to TRBD1. The junction had 5 bases not matched to a gene; V was cut back by 0 bases and J by 8 bases. CDR1 and CDR2 from the germline V gene are MNHEY and SVGAGI. The length of the CDR3 is 15 residues. The CDR3 loop is CASSYSSGGFEKLFF. CDR3 nucleotides: TGTGCCAGCAGTTACTCGTCAGGGGGCTTCGAAAAACTGTTTTTT.

Only a few counts were recorded for this clonotype. V usage is TRBV7-3 and J usage is TRBJ2-7, with 7 bases that match TRBD2. CDR1 and CDR2 (germline): SGHTA, FQGTGA. CDR3 size: 15 residues. J lost 3 bases, V lost 1 base, and 6 bases had no gene match. The CDR3 bases are TGTGCCAGCAGCTTAAACGGGGACTACAACTACGAGCAGTACTTC. This codes for CASSLNGDYNYEQYF.

This clonotype occurred a few times. This chain uses TRBV25-1 with TRBJ2-1; 14 positions agree with TRBD2. This CDR3 has 16 amino acids. The junction had 5 bases not matched to a gene; V was cut back by 6 bases and J by 4 bases. The germline V gene encodes CDR1 MGHDK and CDR2 SYGVNS. CDR3 sequence (DNA): TGTGCCAGCAGAACGGGACTAGCGGGAGAATACAATGAGCAGTTCTTC. Protein product: CASRTGLAGEYNEQFF.

This clonotype has more than one count but fewer than ten. This chain uses TRBV2 with TRBJ2-3, with TRBD2 matching 9 bases. V lost 4 bases and J lost 0; bases outside the gene matches: 5. Germline CDR1 is SNHLY and CDR2 is FYNNEI. This CDR3 is built from 16 residues. CDR3 nucleotide sequence: TGTGCCAGCAGTGTCGCTAGCGGGGAAAGCACAGATACGCAGTATTTT. The encoded protein is CASSVASGESTDTQYF.

The CDR3 spells CASTPGLVADTQYF. The CDR3 DNA is TGTGCCAGCACCCCGGGACTAGTGGCAGATACGCAGTATTTT. The rearrangement joins TRBV2 to TRBJ2-3; the match to TRBD2 covers 8 bases. V lost 7 bases to trimming and J lost 4 bases; unmatched junction nucleotides: 7. Per germline, CDR1 SNHLY and CDR2 FYNNEI. This CDR3 is built from 14 residues. The entire variable domain, with the rest obtained from reference TRBV2 and TRBJ2-3, is as follows: EPEVTQTPSHQVTQMGQEVILRCVPISNHLYFYWYRQILGQKVEFLVSFYNNEISEKSEIFDDQFSVERPDGSNFTLKIRSTKLEDSAMYFCASTPGLVADTQYFGPGTRLTVL.

This clonotype was counted between two and nine times. This chain connects TRBV20-1 to TRBJ2-7; tentatively, D is TRBD1 or TRBD2 (7 bases each). Germline lookup yields CDR1 DFQATT and CDR2 SNEGSKA (reference sequence). V lost 0 bases and J 1 base, leaving 25 bases between the germline ends. The CDR3 has 19 residues. This chain's CDR3 is CSAREPSGGALLKSYEQYF. DNA of the CDR3: TGCAGTGCTAGAGAACCCTCAGGGGGGGCCCTGCTTAAGTCCTACGAGCAGTACTTC.

The chain joins TRBV5-6 to TRBJ2-1; perhaps TRBD2 as D (5 bases). CDR1 and CDR2 (germline): SGHDT, YYEEEE. This CDR3 is built from 16 residues. V lost 2 bases to trimming and J lost 1 base, with 13 bases between them. CDR3 sequence reads: CASSFGRRLSYNEQFF. The CDR3 DNA reads as TGTGCCAGCAGCTTTGGACGTCGACTATCCTACAATGAGCAGTTCTTC.

This clonotype was seen a handful of times. No DNA is shown, since the ends of the CDR3 on it are uncertain; the CDR3 is the one TCRdb lists. CDR3 in amino acids: CASSKVAPGTKNIQYF. The genes are TRBV21-1 and TRBJ2-4; TRBD1, the D gene given by the table, was not confirmed from the DNA. TRBV21-1 is noted as a pseudogene. The CDR3 spans 16 amino acids, including both terminal residues.

This clonotype came up a few times. V is TRBV25-1 and J is TRBJ1-2; D unresolved. The CDR3 totals 13 residues. The V and J ends lost 6 bases and 7 bases respectively, with 15 bases between them. The V gene's germline CDR1 is MGHDK and CDR2 SYGVNS. This CDR3 is CASRDTRLSGYTF. In DNA form, the CDR3 reads TGTGCCAGCAGAGATACACGCTTAAGTGGCTACACCTTC.

The chain combines TRBV7-9 with TRBJ1-3; unclear D gene. The CDR3 loop spans 15 amino acids. Trimming shortened V by 3 bases and J by 0 bases, and 9 bases separated the two germline ends. CDR1 and CDR2 (germline): SEHNR, FQNEAQ (reference sequence). CDR3 nucleotides: TGTGCCAGCAGCTTTCCACAGCGCTCTGGAAACACCATATATTTT. It encodes CASSFPQRSGNTIYF.

The chain couples TRBV9 to TRBJ2-3, with 11 bases matching TRBD2. The CDR3 is 18 amino acids. The germline CDR1 and CDR2 sequences are SGDLS and YYNGEE. With V trimmed by 1 base and J by 3 bases, 10 bases remained unmatched. The CDR3 reads CASSVSGLAGLETDTQYF. CDR3 nucleotide sequence: TGTGCCAGCAGCGTAAGCGGACTAGCGGGTTTAGAGACAGATACGCAGTATTTT.

The V call is TRBV12-3 or TRBV12-4, the J call TRBJ2-5, with a tentative D call TRBD1 (6 bases). The CDR3 is 14 amino acids. The ends were cut back, 6 bases at V and 2 bases at J, with 13 bases in the middle. The CDR3 DNA follows: TGTGCCAGCAGACTACAGGGCCAGCAAGAGACCCAGTACTTC. Its translation is CASRLQGQQETQYF.

This chain uses TRBV29-1 with TRBJ1-5; possible D gene TRBD1, 5 bases. CDR1 and CDR2 from the germline V gene are SQVTM and ANQGSEA. The CDR3 is made up of 16 amino acids. Trimming removed 3 bases at V and 2 bases at J, with 17 bases between. The CDR3 DNA follows: TGCAGCGTTGAGGGCAGGGCCCTTTGGGGCAATCAGCCCCAGCATTTT. It specifies CSVEGRALWGNQPQHF.

This clonotype has more than one count but fewer than ten. The J gene is TRBJ2-7, the V gene TRBV7-8; D not certain. The V gene's germline CDR1 is SGHVS and CDR2 FQNEAQ. V lost 8 bases and J lost 4, with 9 bases in between. The CDR3 is 11 residues long. CDR3 coding DNA: TGTGCCAGCTTGCAAGGGTACGAGCAGTACTTC. It yields the protein CASLQGYEQYF.

This chain links TRBV9 with TRBJ2-1, with 9 bases fitting TRBD2. The CDR3 sequence is 21 residues long. Germline V CDR1 and CDR2: SGDLS, YYNGEE. The ends lost 2 bases at V and 5 bases at J; junction bases unmatched: 23. The CDR3, as DNA: TGTGCCAGCAGCGTTCGCCGCGACAGGGTGCTCGCGGGAGGGCCGGACAATGAGCAGTTCTTC. Its translation is CASSVRRDRVLAGGPDNEQFF.

This clonotype was seen more than once but under ten times. This chain connects TRBV29-1 to TRBJ1-2, with 8 bases aligning to TRBD1. Germline trimming cut 3 bases from V and 2 bases from J; bases unmatched to any gene: 8. Germline V gene lookup returns CDR1 SQVTM and CDR2 ANQGSEA. The CDR3 totals 15 residues. Here the CDR3 DNA reads TGCAGCGTTGACCAGGGGGCGCTTGGGAACTATGGCTACACCTTC. Its protein product is CSVDQGALGNYGYTF.

V usage is TRBV27 and J usage is TRBJ2-1; TRBD2 agrees at 10 bases. J was trimmed by 6 bases and V by 6 bases; bases with no gene match: 11. CDR3 size: 16 residues. Germline V CDR1 and CDR2: MNHEY, SMNVEV (reference sequence). The CDR3 DNA reads as TGTGCCAGCAGCCCTCTTCCGGGACTAGCGCTCAATGAGCAGTTCTTC. The encoded protein is CASSPLPGLALNEQFF.

The chain links TRBV7-9 to TRBJ1-3; D might be TRBD1 (6 bases). V lost 4 bases and J lost 0, with 10 bases in between. The CDR3 loop spans 15 amino acids. Germline V gene lookup returns CDR1 SEHNR and CDR2 FQNEAQ (reference sequence). The CDR3 DNA follows: TGTGCCAGCAGCTCGGGACAAATCTCTGGAAACACCATATATTTT. This translates into CASSSGQISGNTIYF.

The V and J genes are TRBV6-5 and TRBJ2-1; D is ambiguous. The CDR3 runs to 11 residues. Trimming left V 10 bases short and J 7 bases short, with 11 bases between. Germline-derived CDR1 and CDR2 are MNHEY and SVGAGI. CDR3: CANETTNEQFF. In nucleotides, the CDR3 is TGTGCCAACGAGACGACTAATGAGCAGTTCTTC.